This entry concerns a single T cell receptor (beta chain). Its target is not known. This CDR3 comprises 15 residues. Trimming removed 3 bases from V and 0 bases from J, with 9 bases in between. In germline, CDR1 is MDHEN, CDR2 SYDVKM. The assay was immunoSEQ multiplex PCR, and TCRdb's table has in-frame clones only and misses some. This sample has 80,000 to 90,000 clones, with 90% found just once. The data derive from a study of T cell responses to AZD1222 COVID-19 vaccine. In the study overall: It was second doses at about 4 or about 12 weeks that were pooled. Study-wide findings and caveats: It was only a handful of AZD1222 recipients who were seropositive at baseline. The repertoires were collected only after the peak T cell response.

Material: peripheral blood, obtained on day 0 of AZD1222 vaccination. The clonotype was recovered from an adult in good health. V usage is TRBV28 and J usage is TRBJ1-5, with D maybe TRBD1 (5 bases). Written as DNA, the CDR3 is TGTGCCAGCAGTTTCAGCGGGACTAGCAATCAGCCCCAGCATTTT. It translates to CASSFSGTSNQPQHF.